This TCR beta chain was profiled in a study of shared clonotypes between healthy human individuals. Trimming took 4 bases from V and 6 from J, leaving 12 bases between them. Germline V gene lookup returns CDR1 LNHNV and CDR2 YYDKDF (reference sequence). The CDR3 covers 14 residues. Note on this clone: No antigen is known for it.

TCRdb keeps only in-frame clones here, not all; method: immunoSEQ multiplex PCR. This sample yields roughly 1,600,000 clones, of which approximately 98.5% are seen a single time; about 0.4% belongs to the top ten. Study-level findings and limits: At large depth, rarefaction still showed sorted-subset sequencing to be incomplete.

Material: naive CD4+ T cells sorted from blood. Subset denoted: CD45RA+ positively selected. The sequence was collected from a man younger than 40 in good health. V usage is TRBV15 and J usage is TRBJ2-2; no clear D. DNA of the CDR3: TGTGCCACCAGCATCCCCCGGGCGGCCGGGGAGCTGTTTTTT. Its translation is CATSIPRAAGELFF.